This is a list of T cell receptor beta chains from one sample in a study of OX40 agonist ivuxolimab in advanced cancers. The method was immunoSEQ multiplex PCR; TCRdb's version includes in-frame clones alone and lacks a portion of them. The data hold around 77,000 clones, with around 90% observed a single time. The source material was CD4+ or CD8+ T cells sorted from blood, sampled in a trial of the OX40 agonist ivuxolimab. The origin of the receptors is an adult with an advanced solid tumor such as melanoma, head and neck, liver or kidney cancer. Each CDR3 is given with its conserved first and last residue. The order of the fields is J gene, D gene, V gene, CDR3 DNA, CDR3 protein. D genes are given only for firm matches.

j_gene: TRBJ2-7; d_gene: TRBD2; v_gene: TRBV4-3; CDR3nt: TGCGCCAGCAGCCAAGATTGGGGACTAGCATTTCCCGCCGAGCAGTACTTC; CDR3aa: CASSQDWGLAFPAEQYF
j_gene: TRBJ2-7; d_gene: .; v_gene: TRBV18; CDR3nt: TGTGCCAGCTCACCACGGTCACCCTACGAGCAGTACTTC; CDR3aa: CASSPRSPYEQYF
j_gene: TRBJ1-2; d_gene: .; v_gene: TRBV28; CDR3nt: TGTGCCAGCAGTTTACGCGGGGGCCTTGGCTACACCTTC; CDR3aa: CASSLRGGLGYTF
j_gene: TRBJ2-5; d_gene: TRBD2; v_gene: TRBV28; CDR3nt: TGTGCCAGCAGTTTCAGGACTAGCGGGAGGGAGACCCAGTACTTC; CDR3aa: CASSFRTSGRETQYF
j_gene: TRBJ2-2; d_gene: .; v_gene: TRBV2; CDR3nt: TGTGCCAGCAGAGACGCCAACACCGGGGAGCTGTTTTTT; CDR3aa: CASRDANTGELFF
j_gene: TRBJ2-4; d_gene: TRBD1; v_gene: TRBV19; CDR3nt: TGTGCCAGTAGTCTTCTACAGGGGGTTCAGTACTTC; CDR3aa: CASSLLQGVQYF
j_gene: TRBJ1-3; d_gene: TRBD1; v_gene: TRBV30; CDR3nt: TGTGCCTGGAACAGGGGGAGGGACACCATATATTTT; CDR3aa: CAWNRGRDTIYF
j_gene: TRBJ1-2; d_gene: .; v_gene: TRBV6-5; CDR3nt: TGTGCCAGCAGCCCCGCGGCAGGTGGTAACTATGGCTACACCTTC; CDR3aa: CASSPAAGGNYGYTF
j_gene: TRBJ2-7; d_gene: .; v_gene: TRBV11-3; CDR3nt: TGTGCCAGCAGCTTCAGGGGAAGCGATAGGGGCGAGCAGTACTTC; CDR3aa: CASSFRGSDRGEQYF
j_gene: TRBJ2-5; d_gene: TRBD1; v_gene: TRBV27; CDR3nt: TGTGCCAGCAGTCTAGGACAGGCGGGGACCCAGTACTTC; CDR3aa: CASSLGQAGTQYF